This TCR beta chain was sequenced during a study of cytomegalovirus exposure and HLA in healthy donors. Study-level results: In a later analysis, TCR beta V- and J-gene trimming was associated with a missense DCLRE1C variant.

The CDR3 length is 19 residues. The germline V and J ends were trimmed by 5 bases and 0 bases, with 21 bases remaining between them. CDR1 is SGHRS, CDR2 YFSETQ, per germline. The PCR contained 60 Vbeta and 13 Jbeta primers. TCRdb's copy holds only in-frame clones and misses some; the assay was immunoSEQ multiplex PCR. The sample carries 99,000 or so clones, about four fifths recorded once. Concerning this clone: Its antigen is unknown.

The receptor was derived from a male donor in good health and CMV-seropositive. Material for sequencing was PBMCs. The chain is built from TRBV5-1 and TRBJ2-6, with a weak D call TRBD1 (8 bases). The CDR3 loop is CASSSYGGTGYSGANVLTF. The CDR3, as DNA: TGCGCCAGCAGTAGTTACGGGGGGACAGGTTACTCTGGGGCCAACGTCCTGACTTTC. Looking up the rest from reference TRBV5-1 and TRBJ2-6 gives the full variable domain: KAGVTQTPRYLIKTRGQQVTLSCSPISGHRSVSWYQQTPGQGLQFLFEYFSETQRNKGNFPGRFSGRQFSNSRSEMNVSTLELGDSALYLCASSSYGGTGYSGANVLTFGAGSRLTVL.